These T cell receptor beta chains were read from a single sample in a study of human T cells and chemical hapten exposure. TCRdb ran MiXCR on the RACE reads and lists one entry per CDR3 protein. The repertoire consists of about 380,000 distinct CDR3 sequences, with about 5.1% occurring once and the leading ten covering approximately 2.8%. The input for sequencing was whole blood, taken in connection with sensitization to the hapten diphenylcyclopropenone (DPC). These TCRs come from a woman aged 45 to 65 with alopecia areata. Some clones in this sample may be carry-over from other donors' samples. CDR3s include the opening cysteine and the closing phenylalanine or tryptophan. Each record gives: D gene, J gene, clone size, V gene, CDR3 DNA, CDR3 protein. The D gene is left open where the match is weak. Not all rows give a size; the values are once, few, many and, for expanded clones, a class.

d_gene: TRBD1
j_gene: TRBJ2-3
abundance: NA
v_gene: TRBV9
CDR3nt: TGTGCCAGCAGTTTCAAGCTTGGGGACAGGGGGACAGATACGCAGTATTTT
CDR3aa: CASSFKLGDRGTDTQYF

d_gene: TRBD1
j_gene: TRBJ1-1
abundance: NA
v_gene: TRBV20-1
CDR3nt: TGCAGCGTGAGGCGGGGACAGGGGGCCTTTGAAGCTTTCTTT
CDR3aa: CSVRRGQGAFEAFF

d_gene: NA
j_gene: TRBJ1-2
abundance: many
v_gene: TRBV9
CDR3nt: TGTGCCAGCACAGGGCGTCCCCATGGCTACACCTTC
CDR3aa: CASTGRPHGYTF

d_gene: NA
j_gene: TRBJ2-5
abundance: many
v_gene: TRBV9
CDR3nt: TGTGCCAGCAGCGTAGATCCAGCGGGTCAAGAGACCCAGTACTTC
CDR3aa: CASSVDPAGQETQYF

d_gene: NA
j_gene: TRBJ1-4
abundance: few
v_gene: TRBV6-5
CDR3nt: TGTGCCAGCAGTTACTCGCAAGGAACCAAAAAACTGTTTTTT
CDR3aa: CASSYSQGTKKLFF

d_gene: NA
j_gene: TRBJ2-7
abundance: few
v_gene: TRBV27
CDR3nt: TGTGCCAGCAGTTTAGTAGGACAGATATACGAGCAGTACTTC
CDR3aa: CASSLVGQIYEQYF

d_gene: TRBD1
j_gene: TRBJ1-5
abundance: many
v_gene: TRBV12-3/TRBV12-4
CDR3nt: TGTGCCAGCGGAACAGGGGAACAGCCCCAGCATTTT
CDR3aa: CASGTGEQPQHF

d_gene: NA
j_gene: TRBJ2-5
abundance: NA
v_gene: TRBV5-1
CDR3nt: TGCGCCAGCAGATCGGGTACTCCGGAGACCCAGTACTTC
CDR3aa: CASRSGTPETQYF

d_gene: TRBD2
j_gene: TRBJ2-7
abundance: NA
v_gene: TRBV7-2
CDR3nt: TGTGCCAGCAGCTCGAGCGGGGGCCCCTACGAGCAGTACTTC
CDR3aa: CASSSSGGPYEQYF

d_gene: NA
j_gene: TRBJ2-3
abundance: many
v_gene: TRBV20-1
CDR3nt: TGCAGTGCTAGAGCGGGGGTCCCAGATACGCAGTATTTT
CDR3aa: CSARAGVPDTQYF

d_gene: NA
j_gene: TRBJ2-3
abundance: many
v_gene: TRBV24-1
CDR3nt: TGTGCCACCAGTACTGAAGCAGATACGCAGTATTTT
CDR3aa: CATSTEADTQYF

d_gene: TRBD1
j_gene: TRBJ2-1
abundance: NA
v_gene: TRBV5-4
CDR3nt: TGTGCCAGCAGCTTGGGACAGGGGCAGCAGTTCTTC
CDR3aa: CASSLGQGQQFF

d_gene: TRBD1
j_gene: TRBJ2-7
abundance: few
v_gene: TRBV6-1
CDR3nt: TGTGCCAGCAGAAAGAACCGGGACAGGGGTCCTCTGTTCGACGAGCAGTACTTC
CDR3aa: CASRKNRDRGPLFDEQYF

d_gene: NA
j_gene: TRBJ2-3
abundance: many
v_gene: TRBV29-1
CDR3nt: TGCAGCGTTGAATTTTCAGATACGCAGTATTTT
CDR3aa: CSVEFSDTQYF

d_gene: TRBD1
j_gene: TRBJ2-3
abundance: many
v_gene: TRBV6-1
CDR3nt: TGTGCCAGTCAACAGGGGTTCACGGGCACAGATACGCAGTATTTT
CDR3aa: CASQQGFTGTDTQYF

d_gene: NA
j_gene: TRBJ1-3
abundance: NA
v_gene: TRBV11-2
CDR3nt: TGTGCCAGCAGCTTATCTGAGATAAAGGCAGCTGGAAACACCATATATTTT
CDR3aa: CASSLSEIKAAGNTIYF

d_gene: TRBD2
j_gene: TRBJ2-2
abundance: many
v_gene: TRBV7-2
CDR3nt: TGTGCCAGCGGCATTGCGGGAGTGATAATGGAGCTGTTTTTT
CDR3aa: CASGIAGVIMELFF

d_gene: NA
j_gene: TRBJ1-1
abundance: NA
v_gene: TRBV5-1
CDR3nt: TGCGCCAGCACCGTAGACCTAGTCCCGAACACTGAAGCTTTCTTT
CDR3aa: CASTVDLVPNTEAFF

d_gene: NA
j_gene: TRBJ2-4
abundance: NA
v_gene: TRBV7-2
CDR3nt: TGTGCCAGCAGCTCCCCTCAGGCGGGGCGTAGGAACATTCAGTACTTC
CDR3aa: CASSSPQAGRRNIQYF

d_gene: TRBD1
j_gene: TRBJ2-7
abundance: few
v_gene: TRBV11-1
CDR3nt: TGTGCCAGCAGCTTATGGGTCCTGGGACAGGGGAACGAGCAGTACTTC
CDR3aa: CASSLWVLGQGNEQYF

d_gene: TRBD1
j_gene: TRBJ1-4
abundance: NA
v_gene: TRBV7-8
CDR3nt: TGTGCCAGCAGCCACCCCAAGGCAGGGGGCGCGGAAAAACTGTTTTTT
CDR3aa: CASSHPKAGGAEKLFF

d_gene: TRBD2
j_gene: TRBJ2-7
abundance: NA
v_gene: TRBV28
CDR3nt: TGTGCCAGCAGTTTAAAGCTAGCGGGATCTGTTTCCTACGAGCAGTACTTC
CDR3aa: CASSLKLAGSVSYEQYF

d_gene: NA
j_gene: TRBJ1-2
abundance: NA
v_gene: TRBV14
CDR3nt: TGTACCAGCACCGCCGGGGGGGCGGATGGCTACACCTTC
CDR3aa: CTSTAGGADGYTF

d_gene: NA
j_gene: TRBJ1-1
abundance: NA
v_gene: TRBV20-1
CDR3nt: TGCAGTGCTAGAGAAAGGACACGGGGGAGCACTGAAGCTTTCTTT
CDR3aa: CSARERTRGSTEAFF

d_gene: NA
j_gene: TRBJ2-7
abundance: many
v_gene: TRBV5-1
CDR3nt: TGCGCCAGCAGCGAGGGCCGCGAGCAGTACTTC
CDR3aa: CASSEGREQYF

d_gene: NA
j_gene: TRBJ2-5
abundance: many
v_gene: TRBV6-5
CDR3nt: TGTGCCAGCAGTTACTCCCCGGTACGCCAAGAGACCCAGTACTTC
CDR3aa: CASSYSPVRQETQYF

d_gene: TRBD1
j_gene: TRBJ2-3
abundance: many
v_gene: TRBV5-6
CDR3nt: TGTGCCAGCAGCTTTGGGACAGAACACCGAGACACAGATACGCAGTATTTT
CDR3aa: CASSFGTEHRDTDTQYF

d_gene: TRBD1
j_gene: TRBJ1-2
abundance: many
v_gene: TRBV5-1
CDR3nt: TGCGCCAGCAGCTTGGACAGGGGGGACTATGGCTACACCTTC
CDR3aa: CASSLDRGDYGYTF

d_gene: TRBD1
j_gene: TRBJ1-1
abundance: many
v_gene: TRBV5-1
CDR3nt: TGCGCCAGCAGCTTGGAGGGACAGGGACTGAGCACTGAAGCTTTCTTT
CDR3aa: CASSLEGQGLSTEAFF

d_gene: TRBD2
j_gene: TRBJ2-1
abundance: NA
v_gene: TRBV5-5
CDR3nt: TGTGCCAGCAGCCCAGGGACTAGCGGGAGGGCCACTGAGCAGTTCTTC
CDR3aa: CASSPGTSGRATEQFF

d_gene: NA
j_gene: TRBJ1-6
abundance: many
v_gene: TRBV14
CDR3nt: TGTGCCAGCAGCCAAGGACAGTATAATTCACCCCTCCACTTT
CDR3aa: CASSQGQYNSPLHF

d_gene: TRBD1
j_gene: TRBJ2-1
abundance: NA
v_gene: TRBV6-2/TRBV6-3
CDR3nt: TGTGCCAGCAGTCTATACGGACAGGGGGCGACTGAGCAGTTCTTC
CDR3aa: CASSLYGQGATEQFF

d_gene: TRBD1
j_gene: TRBJ1-4
abundance: many
v_gene: TRBV27
CDR3nt: TGTGCCAGCAGTTCTGGACAGGGGTATGAAAAACTGTTTTTT
CDR3aa: CASSSGQGYEKLFF

d_gene: TRBD1
j_gene: TRBJ2-3
abundance: few
v_gene: TRBV20-1
CDR3nt: TGCAGTGCTAGGGGACAGACTTACACAGATACGCAGTATTTT
CDR3aa: CSARGQTYTDTQYF

d_gene: NA
j_gene: TRBJ1-1
abundance: many
v_gene: TRBV20-1
CDR3nt: TGCAGTGCCAAGGTGGGAGTCGGCGCTGAAGCTTTCTTT
CDR3aa: CSAKVGVGAEAFF

d_gene: NA
j_gene: TRBJ2-7
abundance: many
v_gene: TRBV19
CDR3nt: TGTGCCAGTAGTTTCAGCAACAGCTACTACGAGCAGTACTTC
CDR3aa: CASSFSNSYYEQYF

d_gene: NA
j_gene: TRBJ1-4
abundance: few
v_gene: TRBV5-1
CDR3nt: TGCGCCAGCAGCTTGGCAGTCAGCAATCCTCCAACTAATGAAAAACTGTTTTTT
CDR3aa: CASSLAVSNPPTNEKLFF

d_gene: NA
j_gene: TRBJ2-7
abundance: many
v_gene: TRBV20-1
CDR3nt: TGCAGTGCTAGAGATATGGGAAGAAATTTCGAGCAGTACTTC
CDR3aa: CSARDMGRNFEQYF

d_gene: NA
j_gene: TRBJ2-7
abundance: many
v_gene: TRBV6-6
CDR3nt: TGTGCCAGCACCCCGAGGGGACTGTCGACCTACGAGCAGTACTTC
CDR3aa: CASTPRGLSTYEQYF

d_gene: NA
j_gene: TRBJ1-6
abundance: few
v_gene: TRBV19
CDR3nt: TGTGCCAGTAGTATAGATCACTCCTCCCCCACCCTCCACTTT
CDR3aa: CASSIDHSSPTLHF

d_gene: TRBD1
j_gene: TRBJ1-1
abundance: NA
v_gene: TRBV18
CDR3nt: TGTGCCAGCTCACCGTCCGGGACAGGGTGGAACGCTGAAGCTTTCTTT
CDR3aa: CASSPSGTGWNAEAFF